Shown below are 20 T cell receptor beta chains from a single sample sequenced in a study of blood T cell repertoires in COVID-19. The protocol was immunoSEQ multiplex PCR, while the TCRdb copy is restricted to in-frame clones and leaves out a portion. Found here are about 100,000 clones, just over 70% of them singletons; the top ten hold about 2%. Specimen: peripheral blood. The receptors shown here come from a woman between 35 and 50 years old with acute or convalescent COVID-19.

The V gene is TRBV2, the J gene TRBJ2-6; 7 bases align to TRBD2. V shed 6 bases, J shed 4 bases, and the junction held 3 bases outside the gene matches. Germline CDR1 is SNHLY and CDR2 is FYNNEI. The CDR3 has 14 amino acids. CDR3 in DNA: TGTGCCAGCAGGGGGGGGAGAGGGGCCAACGTCCTGACTTTC. This gives the protein CASRGGRGANVLTF.

The chain has TRBV11-1 and TRBJ2-3, with a tentative D call TRBD2 (7 bases). CDR3 length equals 15 residues. CDR1 and CDR2 from the germline V gene are SGHAT and FQDESV (reference sequence). Trimming pared 5 bases from V and 4 bases from J, leaving 16 bases between. The CDR3 region has the DNA TGTGCCAGCAGCCCCGGGGGGCTAGGTGCAGATACGCAGTATTTT. This sequence encodes CASSPGGLGADTQYF.

This clone was detected ten times or more. The rearrangement uses TRBV7-2 and TRBJ1-6; the D is unclear. This CDR3 has 16 residues. The germline gives CDR1 SGHTA, CDR2 FQGNSA. V gave up 5 bases and J gave up 0 bases, with 11 bases separating them. CDR3 nucleotide sequence: TGTGCCAGCAGCCGCCTCTCGGGCTCCTATAATTCACCCCTCCACTTT. It yields the protein CASSRLSGSYNSPLHF.

The rearrangement uses TRBV9 and TRBJ1-1; weak D call: TRBD1 (6 bases). This CDR3 is 16 amino acids long. With 1 base removed from V and 8 bases from J, the gap between germline ends came to 21 bases. Germline-derived CDR1 and CDR2 are SGDLS and YYNGEE. CDR3 loop: CASSVRSGGHNGEAFF. CDR3 in DNA: TGTGCCAGCAGCGTAAGAAGCGGGGGACATAACGGGGAAGCTTTCTTT.

This clone was seen a few times. The chain is built from TRBV7-2 and TRBJ1-1; D is uncertain. V was shortened by 0 bases and J by 11 bases, with 16 bases between the two germline ends. Per the germline V gene, CDR1 is SGHTA and CDR2 is FQGNSA. The CDR3 consists of 14 residues. The CDR3 DNA reads as TGTGCCAGCAGCTTAGCGCGGGCGGATTGTGGGGCTTTCTTT. It is translated as CASSLARADCGAFF.

The rearrangement joins TRBV7-9 to TRBJ1-2, with unresolved D. The V and J ends lost 0 bases and 4 bases respectively, with 6 bases between them. Germline assignment: CDR1 SEHNR and CDR2 FQNEAQ (reference sequence). The CDR3 is made up of 13 amino acids. CDR3: CASSLAEFYGYTF. Written as DNA, the CDR3 is TGTGCCAGCAGCTTAGCGGAGTTCTATGGCTACACCTTC.

The genes are TRBV20-1 and TRBJ2-3; 10 nucleotides match TRBD1. V lost 3 bases, J lost 1 base, and 4 bases stayed unmatched. CDR1 and CDR2 from the germline V gene are DFQATT and SNEGSKA (reference sequence). CDR3 length equals 15 residues. The CDR3 nucleotides are TGCAGTGCTAGTGCCGGGACAGGGGGCACAGATACGCAGTATTTT. Translation: CSASAGTGGTDTQYF.

This clone was seen a handful of times. CDR3 nucleotide sequence: TGCGCCAGCAGCCCCGGGACAGGGGGACCAAATTCACCCCTCCACTTT. It encodes CASSPGTGGPNSPLHF. This chain uses TRBV5-1 with TRBJ1-6; 11 bases are a match to TRBD1. Germline V lookup: CDR1 SGHRS, CDR2 YFSETQ. The V gene end was trimmed by 4 bases and the J gene end by 7 bases; junction bases not matched to a gene: 7. The CDR3 has 16 amino acids.

The chain has TRBV6-1 and TRBJ2-2; 12 bases fit TRBD2. The V gene's germline CDR1 is MNHNS and CDR2 SASEGT. This CDR3 is built from 16 residues. Germline trimming cut 3 bases from V and 8 bases from J; bases unmatched to any gene: 7. CDR3 region: CASSDMLAGGQGELFF. The CDR3 DNA reads TGTGCCAGCAGTGATATGCTAGCGGGGGGGCAAGGGGAGCTGTTTTTT.

The V gene is TRBV11-2, the J gene TRBJ2-7; 9 bases line up with TRBD1. The V gene end was trimmed by 4 bases and the J gene end by 3 bases; junction bases not matched to a gene: 10. From germline, CDR1 is SGHAT and CDR2 FQNNGV. The CDR3 totals 16 residues. CDR3 DNA: TGTGCCAGCAGCTCCTCTACCCGGGACAGGGTCTACGAGCAGTACTTC. Translation: CASSSSTRDRVYEQYF.

V gene TRBV7-9 combines with J gene TRBJ2-7; TRBD1 matches at 7 bases. CDR3 length: 15 residues. CDR1 is SEHNR and CDR2 is FQNEAQ in the germline V gene (reference sequence). V trimming: 6 bases; J trimming: 0 bases; junction bases outside the gene matches: 8. This CDR3 is CASSSTGVSSYEQYF. The DNA for the CDR3 is TGTGCCAGCAGTTCAACAGGGGTAAGCTCCTACGAGCAGTACTTC.

A single count supports this clone. The V call is TRBV12-5, the J call TRBJ2-5, with 7 bases lining up with TRBD1. This CDR3 has 14 residues. V was pared by 6 bases and J by 2 bases, with 6 bases of the junction left unmatched. Germline V lookup: CDR1 LGHNT, CDR2 FRNRAP. The CDR3, as DNA: TGTGCTAGTGGAGGGACAGAAACTCAAGAGACCCAGTACTTC. Protein: CASGGTETQETQYF. Based on the CDR3 plus reference TRBV12-5 and TRBJ2-5, the full variable domain is DARVTQTPRHKVTEMGQEVTMRCQPILGHNTVFWYRQTMMQGLELLAYFRNRAPLDDSGMPKDRFSAEMPDATLATLKIQPSEPRDSAVYFCASGGTETQETQYFGPGTRLLVL.

The V gene is TRBV28, the J gene TRBJ2-7; D is perhaps TRBD1 (5 bases). V was clipped by 6 bases and J by 1 base, with 16 bases between them. The CDR3 has 15 amino acids. Germline V CDR1 and CDR2: MDHEN, SYDVKM. Here the CDR3 DNA reads TGTGCCAGCAGAACAGGCCGCAGAGGTTCCTACGAGCAGTACTTC. Translated: CASRTGRRGSYEQYF.

CDR3 sequence reads: CASGEQEGSPLHF. In DNA form, the CDR3 reads TGTGCCAGCGGGGAACAGGAGGGTTCACCCCTCCACTTT. J is TRBJ1-6 and V is TRBV6-5, with D possibly being TRBD1 (5 bases). The CDR3 totals 13 residues. The V gene lost 8 bases and the J gene lost 9 bases, with 14 bases spanning the gap. Per germline, CDR1 MNHEY and CDR2 SVGAGI.

The genes are TRBV30 and TRBJ2-7; 7 bases agree with TRBD1. The CDR3 consists of 12 residues. V trimming: 8 bases; J trimming: 3 bases; junction bases outside the gene matches: 7. CDR1 GTSNPN and CDR2 SVGIG come from the germline V gene (reference sequence). Here the CDR3 reads CATGTADYEQYF. The DNA of the CDR3 is TGTGCCACTGGGACAGCAGACTACGAGCAGTACTTC.

The chain couples TRBV28 to TRBJ1-1; D unclear. CDR3 length: 14 residues. V dropped 3 bases and J dropped 4 bases, with 12 bases sitting between them. Per the germline V gene, CDR1 is MDHEN and CDR2 is SYDVKM. CDR3 sequence reads: CASSFYGRSTEAFF. For the CDR3, the DNA is TGTGCCAGCAGTTTTTACGGGAGGAGCACTGAAGCTTTCTTT.

The sample holds a few counts of this clone. This chain joins TRBV19 and TRBJ2-1; the match to TRBD2 covers 10 bases. Germline loops: CDR1 LNHDA, CDR2 SQIVND (reference sequence). V shed 7 bases and J 3 bases; nucleotides not matched to a gene: 6. The CDR3 runs to 15 residues. CDR3 region: CASNQLAGSYNEQFF. In DNA, the CDR3 is TGTGCCAGTAATCAACTAGCGGGAAGCTACAATGAGCAGTTCTTC. Based on the CDR3 plus reference TRBV19 and TRBJ2-1, the full variable domain is DGGITQSPKYLFRKEGQNVTLSCEQNLNHDAMYWYRQDPGQGLRLIYYSQIVNDFQKGDIAEGYSVSREKKESFPLTVTSAQKNPTAFYLCASNQLAGSYNEQFFGPGTRLTVL.

This clone was detected only once. The chain links TRBV6-5 to TRBJ1-5; 7 bases are shared with TRBD1. This CDR3 region has 15 residues. Germline CDR1 reads MNHEY; CDR2 reads SVGAGI. Losses at the gene ends were 6 bases for V and 6 bases for J; bases not matched to a gene: 11. In DNA, the CDR3 is TGTGCCAGCAGCCGCGGACAGGCCAGAGGTCAGCCCCAGCATTTT. Translated: CASSRGQARGQPQHF.

The genes are TRBV4-3 and TRBJ2-1; perhaps TRBD2 as D (5 bases). V was trimmed by 4 bases and J by 4 bases, leaving 8 bases between them. Germline V gene sequence: CDR1 LGHNA, CDR2 YSLEER. This CDR3 has 13 residues. The CDR3 region has the DNA TGCGCCAGCAGCCCCCGGGAATACAATGAGCAGTTCTTC. Translating gives CASSPREYNEQFF.

This clone has only a few counts. The rearrangement uses TRBV7-9 and TRBJ1-1; D might be TRBD1 (5 bases). The CDR3 loop spans 17 amino acids. Germline V CDR1 and CDR2: SEHNR, FQNEAQ (reference sequence). V dropped 1 base and J dropped 0 bases, with 15 bases sitting between them. Here the CDR3 reads CASSLDQGWNMNTEAFF. The CDR3 region has the DNA TGTGCCAGCAGCTTAGATCAGGGATGGAATATGAACACTGAAGCTTTCTTT.